The clone carrying this TCR beta chain has a handful of counts. The antigen is undetermined. Each TCR beta cDNA library carried unique molecular identifiers. Yield was 450,000 to 650,000 cDNA molecules from about 1 to 10 million T cells. TCRdb ran MiXCR on the PCR reads and lists one entry per CDR3 protein. The sample records 150,000 to 200,000 distinct CDR3 sequences, about 32% being singletons. The ends lost 3 bases at V and 0 bases at J; junction bases unmatched: 22. Germline loops: CDR1 MDHEN, CDR2 SYDVKM. The CDR3 contains 22 residues. This sample was taken from a study of post-analysis software for immune sequencing data. For the study at large: Secondary progressive, relapsing-remitting and progressive-relapsing multiple sclerosis were among the included disease courses.

General observations from the study: With TRBV5-6, TRBV5-1 and TRBV20-1 included, 4 to 6 TRBV segments were more frequent in patients than in controls. For normalized Chao1 diversity, multiple sclerosis patients scored significantly lower than controls did. Clustering by F measure revealed strong co-clustering among samples prepared together in one batch.

This clonotype was sampled from a girl between 10 and 17 years old with multiple sclerosis. Sequencing was done on a sample of blood. This sequence joins TRBV28 and TRBJ2-4, with 8 bases fitting TRBD2. The CDR3 protein is CASSFPPTKPGLALLAKNIQYF. The CDR3 DNA sequence: TGTGCCAGCAGTTTCCCTCCTACTAAGCCTGGACTAGCCTTACTAGCCAAAAACATTCAGTACTTC.